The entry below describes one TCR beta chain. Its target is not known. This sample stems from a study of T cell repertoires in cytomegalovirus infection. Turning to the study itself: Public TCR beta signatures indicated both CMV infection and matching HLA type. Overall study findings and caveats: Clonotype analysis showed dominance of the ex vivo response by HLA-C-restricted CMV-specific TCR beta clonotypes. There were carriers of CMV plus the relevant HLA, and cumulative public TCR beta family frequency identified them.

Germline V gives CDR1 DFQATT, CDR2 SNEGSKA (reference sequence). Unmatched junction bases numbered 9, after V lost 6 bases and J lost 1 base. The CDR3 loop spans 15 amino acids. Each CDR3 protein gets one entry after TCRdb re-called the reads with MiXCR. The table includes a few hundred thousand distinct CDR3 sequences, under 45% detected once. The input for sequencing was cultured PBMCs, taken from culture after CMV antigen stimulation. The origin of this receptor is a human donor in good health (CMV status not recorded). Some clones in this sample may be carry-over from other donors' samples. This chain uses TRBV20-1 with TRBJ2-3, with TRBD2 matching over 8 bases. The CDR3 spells CSAVSPTSGTDTQYF. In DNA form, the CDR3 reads TGCAGTGCCGTGTCCCCGACTAGCGGCACAGATACGCAGTATTTT.